This entry lists 14 T cell receptor beta chains sequenced from one sample in a study of blood T cell repertoires in COVID-19. Sequencing used immunoSEQ multiplex PCR; TCRdb keeps in-frame clones, though not all of them. The sample yields a few hundred thousand clones, around 90% seen once. The sequenced sample was peripheral blood. The receptors originated from a woman aged 60-75 years with COVID-19, enrolled during active disease.

The chain combines TRBV18 with TRBJ1-5; D is uncertain. CDR1 KGHSH and CDR2 LQKENI come from the germline V gene. V gave up 0 bases and J gave up 3 bases, with 12 bases separating them. The CDR3 covers 16 residues. CDR3 protein: CASSPPGSPHNQPQHF. For the CDR3, the DNA is TGTGCCAGCTCACCACCGGGCTCACCTCACAATCAGCCCCAGCATTTT.

The chain is built from TRBV2 and TRBJ1-2; possibly TRBD1 for D (6 bases). V shed 6 bases and J shed 8 bases, with 16 bases lying between them. CDR3 length: 13 residues. Looked up from germline, CDR1 is SNHLY and CDR2 is FYNNEI. The CDR3 protein is CASSYRVEYGYTF. The CDR3 DNA follows: TGTGCCAGCAGCTACAGGGTTGAGTACGGCTACACCTTC. Full variable domain (outside the CDR3, taken from reference TRBV2 and TRBJ1-2): EPEVTQTPSHQVTQMGQEVILRCVPISNHLYFYWYRQILGQKVEFLVSFYNNEISEKSEIFDDQFSVERPDGSNFTLKIRSTKLEDSAMYFCASSYRVEYGYTFGSGTRLTVV.

This chain links TRBV3-1 (or the pseudogene TRBV3-2) with TRBJ1-1; 7 positions match TRBD1. The J segment lost 4 bases and the V segment lost 3 bases, leaving 5 bases of the junction unmatched. Germline CDR1 reads LGHDT; CDR2 reads YNNKEL (reference sequence). CDR3 size: 14 residues. The chain's CDR3 is CASSQLNRGTEAFF. The CDR3 region has the DNA TGTGCCAGCAGCCAGCTCAACAGGGGCACTGAAGCTTTCTTT.

This chain joins TRBV4-2 and TRBJ2-7; D not certain. This CDR3 has 15 residues. Trimming shortened V by 1 base and J by 2 bases, and 12 bases separated the two germline ends. CDR1 and CDR2 from the germline V gene are LGHNA and YNFKEQ. The chain's CDR3 is CASSQGRLRTYEQYF. Written as DNA, the CDR3 is TGTGCCAGCAGCCAAGGGCGTTTGCGGACCTACGAGCAGTACTTC.

This clone turned up a few times. The rearrangement uses TRBV19 and TRBJ1-2; D might be TRBD1 (5 bases). The V and J ends lost 7 bases and 3 bases respectively, with 12 bases between them. This CDR3 comprises 13 residues. Germline-derived CDR1 and CDR2 are LNHDA and SQIVND (reference sequence). CDR3 loop: CASTGRVHYGYTF. The DNA for the CDR3 is TGTGCCAGTACTGGCAGGGTGCACTATGGCTACACCTTC.

A note on this clone: An end of the junction does not agree with germline; a read error may underlie this. The chain has TRBV4-1 and TRBJ2-6; TRBD1 agrees at 7 bases. CDR1 and CDR2 (germline): MGHRA, YSYEKL. The CDR3 runs to 15 residues. The CDR3 region is CASSKQGSVANVLTF. The CDR3 DNA is TGCGCCAGCAGCAAACAGGGGTCTGTGGCCAACGTCCTGACTTTC.

This clone was counted between two and nine times. The chain is built from TRBV13 and TRBJ1-2; 9 bases are shared with TRBD1. V gave up 1 base and J gave up 7 bases; unmatched junction bases: 7. Germline V gives CDR1 PRHDT, CDR2 FYEKMQ (reference sequence). The CDR3 is 15 amino acids. CDR3 nucleotide sequence: TGTGCCAGCAGCTTAGCCAGACAGGGGGGGAGTGGCTACACCTTC. This codes for CASSLARQGGSGYTF.

The J gene is TRBJ1-3, the V gene TRBV5-1; a possible D gene is TRBD1 (5 bases). Trimming cost V 4 bases and J 3 bases, with 11 bases left between them. Germline V CDR1 and CDR2: SGHRS, YFSETQ. CDR3 length: 14 residues. CDR3 nucleotides: TGCGCCAGCAGCGAACCAGGGAATGGAAACACCATATATTTT. This codes for CASSEPGNGNTIYF.

The V and J genes are TRBV18 and TRBJ1-1; TRBD1 aligns across 7 bases. CDR1 and CDR2 (germline): KGHSH, LQKENI. The CDR3 is 14 amino acids. The J segment lost 0 bases and the V segment lost 2 bases, leaving 0 bases of the junction unmatched. Here the CDR3 reads CASSPGTVNTEAFF. Here the CDR3 DNA reads TGTGCCAGCTCACCAGGGACAGTGAACACTGAAGCTTTCTTT. Based on the CDR3 plus reference TRBV18 and TRBJ1-1, the full variable domain is NAGVMQNPRHLVRRRGQEARLRCSPMKGHSHVYWYRQLPEEGLKFMVYLQKENIIDESGMPKERFSAEFPKEGPSILRIQQVVRGDSAAYFCASSPGTVNTEAFFGQGTRLTVV.

The chain links TRBV5-3 to TRBJ1-1; D ambiguous. TRBV5-3 is classed as an ORF, of uncertain function. Trimming stripped 3 bases from V and 5 bases from J, with 8 bases between. This CDR3 is built from 12 residues. The CDR3 sequence is CARSSTWTEAFF. CDR3 DNA: TGTGCCAGAAGCTCCACATGGACTGAAGCTTTCTTT.

The rearrangement joins TRBV3-1 (or the pseudogene TRBV3-2) to TRBJ1-1; 7 nucleotides line up with TRBD1. The V gene end was trimmed by 4 bases and the J gene end by 3 bases; junction bases not matched to a gene: 8. CDR1 is LGHDT, CDR2 YNNKEL, per germline (reference sequence). This CDR3 is 15 amino acids long. CDR3 sequence reads: CASSLLLQGDTEAFF. CDR3 bases: TGTGCCAGCAGCCTTTTACTCCAGGGGGACACTGAAGCTTTCTTT.

The V gene is TRBV19, the J gene TRBJ1-1; D is undetermined. Germline V CDR1 and CDR2: LNHDA, SQIVND (reference sequence). V lost 6 bases, J lost 1 base, and 9 bases lay in between. This CDR3 is built from 13 residues. The CDR3 protein is CASSSQKNTEAFF. The CDR3 DNA sequence: TGTGCCAGTAGCTCCCAGAAGAACACTGAAGCTTTCTTT.

The chain links TRBV7-2 to TRBJ2-3; D uncertain. The CDR3 has 16 amino acids. V lost 5 bases, J lost 3 bases, and 18 bases lay in between. CDR1 SGHTA and CDR2 FQGNSA come from the germline V gene. The chain's CDR3 is CASSRFFPAATDTQYF. In DNA, the CDR3 is TGTGCCAGCAGCCGGTTTTTCCCGGCGGCTACAGATACGCAGTATTTT.

This clone was recorded a few times. The chain is built from TRBV27 and TRBJ1-2, with 7 bases that match TRBD1. The CDR3 has 13 amino acids. The V gene end was trimmed by 3 bases and the J gene end by 2 bases; junction bases not matched to a gene: 0. Germline lookup yields CDR1 MNHEY and CDR2 SMNVEV (reference sequence). CDR3 loop: CASSLGQNYGYTF. The CDR3 bases are TGTGCCAGCAGTTTGGGACAGAACTATGGCTACACCTTC.